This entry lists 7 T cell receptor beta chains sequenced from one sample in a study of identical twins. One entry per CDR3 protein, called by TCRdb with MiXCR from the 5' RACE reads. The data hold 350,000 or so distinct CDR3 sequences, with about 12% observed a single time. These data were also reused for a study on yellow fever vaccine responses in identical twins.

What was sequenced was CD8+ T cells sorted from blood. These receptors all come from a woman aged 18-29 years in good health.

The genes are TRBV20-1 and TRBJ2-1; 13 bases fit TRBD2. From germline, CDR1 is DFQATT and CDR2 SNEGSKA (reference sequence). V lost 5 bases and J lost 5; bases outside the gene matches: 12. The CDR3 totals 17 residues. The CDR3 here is CSAPQTGTSGTHNEQFF. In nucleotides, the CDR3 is TGCAGTGCTCCTCAAACCGGGACTAGCGGGACTCACAATGAGCAGTTCTTC.

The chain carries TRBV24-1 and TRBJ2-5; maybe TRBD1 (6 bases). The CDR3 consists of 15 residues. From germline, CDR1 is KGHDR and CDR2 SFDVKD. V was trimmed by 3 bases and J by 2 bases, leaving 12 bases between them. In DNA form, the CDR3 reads TGTGCCACCAGTGATGCCGGGACATTACAAGAGACCCAGTACTTC. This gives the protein CATSDAGTLQETQYF.

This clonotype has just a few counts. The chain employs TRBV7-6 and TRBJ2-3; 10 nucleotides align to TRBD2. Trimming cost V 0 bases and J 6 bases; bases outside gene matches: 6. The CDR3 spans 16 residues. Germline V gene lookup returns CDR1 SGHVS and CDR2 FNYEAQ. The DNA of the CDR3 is TGTGCCAGCAGCTTAGCTGTACTAGCGGGGACTGATACGCAGTATTTT. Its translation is CASSLAVLAGTDTQYF.

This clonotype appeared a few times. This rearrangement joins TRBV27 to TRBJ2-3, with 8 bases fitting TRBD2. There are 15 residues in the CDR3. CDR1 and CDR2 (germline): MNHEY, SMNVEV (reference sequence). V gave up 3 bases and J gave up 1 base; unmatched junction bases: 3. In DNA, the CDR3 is TGTGCCAGCAGTTTCACTAGCGGTCGCACAGATACGCAGTATTTT. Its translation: CASSFTSGRTDTQYF.

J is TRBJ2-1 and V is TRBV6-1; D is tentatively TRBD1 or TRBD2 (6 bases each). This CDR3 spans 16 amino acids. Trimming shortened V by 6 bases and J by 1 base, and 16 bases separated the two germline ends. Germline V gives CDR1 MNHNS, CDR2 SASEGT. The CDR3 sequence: CASSSGTGTSYNEQFF. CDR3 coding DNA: TGTGCCAGCAGCTCCGGGACTGGGACATCCTACAATGAGCAGTTCTTC.

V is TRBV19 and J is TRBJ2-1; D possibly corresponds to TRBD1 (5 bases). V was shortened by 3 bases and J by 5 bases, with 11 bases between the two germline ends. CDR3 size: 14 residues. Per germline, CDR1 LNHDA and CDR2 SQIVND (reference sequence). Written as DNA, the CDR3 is TGTGCCAGTAGTATCGCAGGGAATCACAATGAGCAGTTCTTC. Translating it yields CASSIAGNHNEQFF.

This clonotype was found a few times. The CDR3 DNA follows: TGCGCCAGCAGCCAAGATCCCGGGAGGGCGGGGTACGAGCAGTACTTC. Its translation is CASSQDPGRAGYEQYF. The gene calls are TRBV4-1 and TRBJ2-7; 8 positions match TRBD2. The CDR3 has 16 amino acids. The V segment lost 0 bases and the J segment 4 bases; nucleotides outside the gene matches: 8. Germline V gene sequence: CDR1 MGHRA, CDR2 YSYEKL.